The subject of this entry is one TCR beta chain. Its matching antigen is unknown. Produced via immunoSEQ multiplex PCR; TCRdb's table is partial and in-frame only. This sample has 110,000 to 150,000 clones; roughly 92% occur once, and the top ten carry around 1.5%. This entry is derived from a study of T cell responses to AZD1222 COVID-19 vaccine. Points from the study as a whole: Scientists sampled the repertoires only once the peak T cell response had passed. A reported finding is that nearly half of spike-specific TCRs target unmutated variant regions. Seropositive at baseline were only six AZD1222 recipients.

This CDR3 is 13 amino acids long. V was pared by 8 bases and J by 5 bases, with 5 bases of the junction left unmatched. CDR1 GTSNPN and CDR2 SVGIG come from the germline V gene (reference sequence). Material: peripheral blood, obtained on day 0 of AZD1222 vaccination. The chain employs TRBV30 and TRBJ2-7; 14 nucleotides match TRBD2. This receptor was identified in an adult in good health. CDR3 sequence (DNA): TGTGCCGGGACTAGCGGGAGTTGGAACGAGCAGTACTTC. Protein: CAGTSGSWNEQYF. Looking up the rest from reference TRBV30 and TRBJ2-7 gives the full variable domain: SQTIHQWPATLVQPVGSPLSLECTVEGTSNPNLYWYRQAAGRGLQLLFYSVGIGQISSEVPQNLSASRPQDRQFILSSKKLLLSDSGFYLCAGTSGSWNEQYFGPGTRLTVT.